This TCR beta chain was captured in a study of T cells in Graves' hyperthyroidism and ophthalmopathy (dated by TCRdb to about 2019). General notes on the study: Peripheral blood was sampled at the time of initial diagnosis, prior to any treatment. TCR V-J signatures able to tell the groups apart were searched for in a discovery cohort of about a hundred patients, of whom around 42 had Graves' ophthalmopathy and 57 had stable Graves' hyperthyroidism. Whether ophthalmopathy could be predicted prospectively was tested in an independent validation cohort made up of roughly 19 hyperthyroidism patients plus 17 patients who later progressed to ophthalmopathy. The 100 discovery patients were randomly split 7:3 into training and test sets. The study also compared thyroid tissue and blood T-cell repertoires from 6 or 7 Graves' hyperthyroidism patients. After sampling, hyperthyroidism patients received methimazole starting at 30 mg daily, and ophthalmopathy patients received high-dose intravenous methylprednisolone. TCR Vbeta CDR3 sequencing of some 140 peripheral blood samples (approximately 44 ophthalmopathy, 75 hyperthyroidism and some 17 progressor patients) is reported in the paper. The investigation overall reported the following: Most expanded thyroid clonotypes (frequency above 0.001) were also detected in blood, a finding suggesting that blood repertoires may reflect thyroid immune responses. No statistical method was used to set the sample size in advance, and investigators knew the group allocation. In validation, progression to ophthalmopathy was predicted by the model with 70.59% sensitivity and 72.22% specificity, a median of approximately 6.5 months before onset. In cross-validation, a model built on a 13 V-J signature told ophthalmopathy apart from stable hyperthyroidism with under 90% sensitivity and around 81% specificity, and in testing the same model reached 80%/75%.

This clonotype has a count of ten or more. Its antigen is unknown. Base qualities are not at hand, and no much larger clone is one base apart. The CDR3 contains 15 residues, cysteine and phenylalanine counted. CDR3 DNA only is kept here, 45 bases in frame from base 1. V gives up 6 bases and J gives up 0 bases, and the segment between their germline ends measures 12 bases. CDR1 and CDR2 are drawn from the germline V gene: MNHNS, SASEGT. The TCR beta CDR3 regions were amplified from the RNA transcripts. The first round of RT-PCR for the TCR CDR3 was performed with the HTBI primer set and the Qiagen OneStep RT-PCR kit. Libraries were constructed in a second round of multiplex PCR, after which size selection and purification were performed. Libraries were sequenced paired-end with 100 bp reads on an Illumina HiSeq2000. From the authors' description of their analysis: SOAPnuke was used to process the raw data, throwing out any read that contained adapters or uncalled bases, had a mean Phred below 15, or lacked an exact constant-primer or identifier match. High-quality paired reads were merged with COPE v1.2.5, and unique nucleotide sequences were defined as clonotypes. MiTCR v1.1 was used to align clonotypes to the IMGT TRBV, TRBD and TRBJ reference segments. Only V-J combinations with frequency above 0.0001, covering 99% to 99.2% of repertoires, were analysed. The TCS score was defined as the ratio of F50 (clonal expansion) to E x V (chaos), calculated using BLOSUM62-based TCRdist between CDR3 peptides within each V-J. Welch's t-statistics and random forest reduced around 510 V-J features to roughly 13, which were used in a naive Bayes classifier (R e1071). TCRdb trimmed the raw reads at Q25, called clones with MiXCR and kept productive beta chains. Rows with a matching CDR3 protein are joined into one entry that keeps the most common DNA and genes. TCRdb, rather than the study authors, made the V and J calls. Counted in this sample were about 520,000 distinct CDR3 sequences; around a quarter of them appeared once. Roughly 12% of the sample belongs to the ten largest clones.

In the ophthalmopathy patients, disease was moderately to severely active, with a Clinical Activity Score of 3 or more, a NOSPECS grade of 4 or more, and a duration of less than 3 months. Exclusion was applied to patients with uncontrolled infections, other autoimmune diseases, pregnancy or lactation. Clinical symptoms, serum thyroxine and TRAb, thyroid ultrasound, and orbital computed tomography formed the basis for the diagnoses. PBMCs were isolated from 10 ml of fresh peripheral blood by Ficoll-Paque density gradient centrifugation. Trizol reagent was used to extract total RNA, and RNA quality was then checked on an Agilent 2100 Bioanalyzer.

The chain is assembled from TRBV6-1 and TRBJ2-4, and perhaps TRBD2 as D gene, on 5 matching bases. The sequenced material came from blood. The source is a woman in her 30s with Graves' ophthalmopathy. CDR3 protein: CASRTGRLAKNIQYF. In nucleotides, the sequence is TGTGCCAGCAGGACGGGAAGATTAGCCAAAAACATTCAGTACTTC.